The 18 T cell receptor beta chains listed next were all sequenced from one sample in a study of T-cell memory formation after mild COVID-19. TCRdb re-analysed the 5' RACE reads in MiXCR, keeping a single row per CDR3 protein. The profile shows some 490,000 distinct CDR3 sequences, 15% to 20% of them singletons. Sequencing input: PBMCs or a T cell subset sorted from them (not recorded which). These receptors all come from an adult woman who had mild COVID-19 (a few samples of this study predate the infection). Cell type and time point are not known.

This clonotype was counted only a few times. The CDR3 coding sequence is TGCAGCGTTGACAGGGGCGGAACCCTCCACTTT. Its translation: CSVDRGGTLHF. The chain links TRBV29-1 to TRBJ1-6; a weak D match, TRBD1 (6 bases). The CDR3 sequence is 11 residues long. Trimming removed 3 bases from V and 14 bases from J, with 11 bases in between. Germline V gene lookup returns CDR1 SQVTM and CDR2 ANQGSEA.

This clonotype has a handful of counts. The gene calls are TRBV7-2 and TRBJ1-6, with 9 bases lining up with TRBD1. The CDR3 is 15 amino acids. Germline lookup yields CDR1 SGHTA and CDR2 FQGNSA. Germline trimming cut 5 bases from V and 11 bases from J; bases unmatched to any gene: 10. CDR3 sequence (DNA): TGTGCCAGCAGCCTCGGGACAGGGTCATCGGCACCCCTCCACTTT. Its translation is CASSLGTGSSAPLHF.

This clonotype has at least ten counts. The V call is TRBV6-5, the J call TRBJ2-3; unclear D gene. V lost 4 bases and J lost 6, with 11 bases in between. CDR1 is MNHEY and CDR2 is SVGAGI in the germline V gene. This CDR3 is built from 13 residues. The DNA of the CDR3 is TGTGCCAGCAGTTTTTACCGATCCGATACGCAGTATTTT. Its translation: CASSFYRSDTQYF.

V gene TRBV4-2 combines with J gene TRBJ2-7; no firm D call. V lost 0 bases and J 3 bases, leaving 12 bases between the germline ends. Germline CDR1 is LGHNA and CDR2 is YNFKEQ. The CDR3 consists of 15 residues. The CDR3 DNA follows: TGTGCCAGCAGCCAAGAGCTTCCGCCAAACTACGAGCAGTACTTC. This encodes CASSQELPPNYEQYF.

The V and J genes are TRBV4-3 and TRBJ1-1; no definite D call. Trimming removed 0 bases at V and 0 bases at J, with 11 bases between. The CDR3 has 16 residues. CDR1 is LGHNA and CDR2 is YSLEER in the germline V gene. CDR3 sequence reads: CASSQDLKGLNTEAFF. CDR3 sequence (DNA): TGCGCCAGCAGCCAAGATTTGAAAGGGCTGAACACTGAAGCTTTCTTT.

This clonotype was seen ten or more times. This chain connects TRBV5-1 to TRBJ1-1; the D gene is possibly TRBD1 (6 bases). Germline V gene data show CDR1 as SGHRS and CDR2 as YFSETQ. The CDR3 contains 16 residues. Trimming took off 4 bases at V and 0 bases at J, with 16 bases between the two ends. The CDR3 is CASSPGGQGMNTEAFF. CDR3 in DNA: TGCGCCAGCAGCCCGGGGGGGCAGGGGATGAACACTGAAGCTTTCTTT.

The chain couples TRBV9 to TRBJ2-1; TRBD2 agrees at 12 bases. Germline V lookup: CDR1 SGDLS, CDR2 YYNGEE. With 4 bases clipped from V and 8 bases from J, the junction kept 16 bases outside the gene matches. The CDR3 runs 18 residues. The CDR3 coding sequence is TGTGCCAGCAGCTTAACCCCGGGGGGGACTAGCGGGCATCATGAGCAGTTCTTC. This codes for CASSLTPGGTSGHHEQFF.

The table lists this clonotype with a few counts. V usage is TRBV4-3 and J usage is TRBJ2-1, with TRBD2 matching over 10 bases. The V segment lost 1 base and the J segment 8 bases; nucleotides outside the gene matches: 14. Germline lookup yields CDR1 LGHNA and CDR2 YSLEER. The CDR3 totals 18 residues. The CDR3 reads CASSQAWLGLAEVHEQFF. The CDR3 nucleotides are TGCGCCAGCAGCCAAGCATGGTTAGGACTAGCGGAGGTTCATGAGCAGTTCTTC.

The chain employs TRBV30 and TRBJ2-5; D might be TRBD1 (5 bases). From germline, CDR1 is GTSNPN and CDR2 SVGIG (reference sequence). This CDR3 is built from 13 residues. Trimming removed 2 bases from V and 1 base from J, with 8 bases in between. CDR3 DNA sequence: TGTGCCTGGAGTAGACAGATCCAAGAGACCCAGTACTTC. Translated: CAWSRQIQETQYF. The whole variable domain, remainder taken from reference TRBV30 and TRBJ2-5, is SQTIHQWPATLVQPVGSPLSLECTVEGTSNPNLYWYRQAAGRGLQLLFYSVGIGQISSEVPQNLSASRPQDRQFILSSKKLLLSDSGFYLCAWSRQIQETQYFGPGTRLLVL.

The chain is built from TRBV30 and TRBJ2-1; 9 bases are shared with TRBD2. V dropped 2 bases and J dropped 5; count of bases not matched to a gene: 13. CDR1 is GTSNPN, CDR2 SVGIG, per germline (reference sequence). The CDR3 has 17 residues. The CDR3 reads CAWSRGIGGRVHNEQFF. DNA for the CDR3: TGTGCCTGGAGTCGTGGGATTGGCGGGAGGGTCCACAATGAGCAGTTCTTC.

This clonotype was detected only a few times. This chain uses TRBV5-6 with TRBJ2-5, with D possibly TRBD1 on 5 matching bases. V was pared by 3 bases and J by 2 bases, with 17 bases between. Germline-derived CDR1 and CDR2 are SGHDT and YYEEEE. CDR3 length: 16 residues. In DNA, the CDR3 is TGTGCCAGCAGCTCCCGGACCAGGGCGCCTCAAGAGACCCAGTACTTC. Translated: CASSSRTRAPQETQYF.

This clonotype was counted once. The chain joins TRBV5-1 to TRBJ1-3, with D perhaps TRBD1 (5 bases). Trimming stripped 6 bases from V and 2 bases from J, with 24 bases between. The germline CDR1 and CDR2 sequences are SGHRS and YFSETQ. The CDR3 length is 18 residues. CDR3 bases: TGCGCCAGCAACCTGGGGGGGATACTCGGCAGCCCTGGAAACACCATATATTTT. As protein: CASNLGGILGSPGNTIYF.

This chain uses TRBV5-1 with TRBJ2-7, with a tentative D call TRBD1 (6 bases). Germline loops: CDR1 SGHRS, CDR2 YFSETQ. Trimming cost V 4 bases and J 0 bases, with 8 bases left between them. The CDR3 totals 13 residues. CDR3 residues: CASSRDISYEQYF. The CDR3 nucleotides are TGCGCCAGCAGCCGGGACATCTCCTACGAGCAGTACTTC.

This clonotype was seen more than once but under ten times. The chain recombines TRBV9 with TRBJ2-2, with D perhaps matching TRBD1 or TRBD2 (5 bases each). Germline V gene data show CDR1 as SGDLS and CDR2 as YYNGEE. The V gene lost 0 bases and the J gene lost 4 bases, with 10 bases spanning the gap. This CDR3 region has 15 residues. CDR3 DNA: TGTGCCAGCAGCGTAGCGCAGGGACCCACCGGGGAGCTGTTTTTT. It yields the protein CASSVAQGPTGELFF. Supplemented by reference TRBV9 and TRBJ2-2, the full variable domain reads DSGVTQTPKHLITATGQRVTLRCSPRSGDLSVYWYQQSLDQGLQFLIQYYNGEERAKGNILERFSAQQFPDLHSELNLSSLELGDSALYFCASSVAQGPTGELFFGEGSRLTVL.

The chain has TRBV28 and TRBJ1-2; tentative D call: TRBD1 (6 bases). The CDR3 runs to 16 residues. The V gene lost 5 bases and the J gene lost 4 bases, with 20 bases spanning the gap. CDR1 and CDR2 from the germline V gene are MDHEN and SYDVKM. DNA for the CDR3: TGTGCCAGCAGTCCCCGCCGGGCCCAGGGGTCCTATGGCTACACCTTC. It specifies CASSPRRAQGSYGYTF.

The chain couples TRBV12-3 or TRBV12-4 to TRBJ2-6; TRBD2 is a possible D gene (6 bases). The length of the CDR3 is 16 residues. Trimming left V 4 bases short and J 2 bases short, with 12 bases between. The CDR3 DNA is TGTGCCAGCAGTTCAATAGGAGGGACTGGGGCCAACGTCCTGACTTTC. This encodes CASSSIGGTGANVLTF.

This clonotype was detected only a few times. J is TRBJ1-1 and V is TRBV29-1, with a weak D call TRBD1 (6 bases). The V end lost 4 bases, the J end lost 7 bases, and 19 bases lay between the germline ends. This CDR3 region has 14 residues. Germline CDR1 reads SQVTM; CDR2 reads ANQGSEA. The CDR3 here is CSVAPRGQPSEAFF. The CDR3 coding sequence is TGCAGCGTTGCCCCCCGCGGACAGCCGAGTGAAGCTTTCTTT.

This chain connects TRBV9 to TRBJ2-1, with a tentative D call TRBD2 (5 bases). The CDR3 is made up of 15 amino acids. V was pared by 1 base and J by 1 base, with 9 bases between. Germline CDR1 reads SGDLS; CDR2 reads YYNGEE. The CDR3 region has the DNA TGTGCCAGCAGCGTAACAGCGGCGTCCTACAATGAGCAGTTCTTC. Translated, it gives CASSVTAASYNEQFF.